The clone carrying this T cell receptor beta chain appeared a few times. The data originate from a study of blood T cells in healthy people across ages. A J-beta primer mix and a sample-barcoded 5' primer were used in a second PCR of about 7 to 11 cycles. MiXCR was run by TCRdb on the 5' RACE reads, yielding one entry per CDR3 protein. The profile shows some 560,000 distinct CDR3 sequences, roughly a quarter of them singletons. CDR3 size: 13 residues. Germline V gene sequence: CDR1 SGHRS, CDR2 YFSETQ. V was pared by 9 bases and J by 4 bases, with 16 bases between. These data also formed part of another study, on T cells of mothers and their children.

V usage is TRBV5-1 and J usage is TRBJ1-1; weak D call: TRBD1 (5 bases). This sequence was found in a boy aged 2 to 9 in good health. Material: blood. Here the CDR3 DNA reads TGCGCCACTAGGGAGGGGAAGGGCACTGAAGCTTTCTTT. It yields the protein CATREGKGTEAFF.